This passage covers 14 T cell receptor beta chains from one sample sequenced in a study of T cell repertoires in cytomegalovirus infection. TCRdb ran MiXCR on the reads and lists one entry per CDR3 protein. The sample carries around 530,000 distinct CDR3 sequences, about 30% recorded once. The sequencing sample was made of PBMCs. Every receptor here comes from a human donor in good health (CMV status not recorded). Some clones in this sample may be carry-over from other donors' samples.

This rearrangement joins TRBV29-1 to TRBJ2-7; the D is unclear. The V gene lost 6 bases and the J gene lost 0 bases, with 12 bases spanning the gap. The CDR3 length is 13 residues. Germline V gives CDR1 SQVTM, CDR2 ANQGSEA. The chain's CDR3 is CSVKTPSSYEQYF. The CDR3 nucleotides are TGCAGCGTCAAGACGCCGAGCTCCTACGAGCAGTACTTC.

The chain links TRBV27 to TRBJ2-3, with D possibly being TRBD2 (6 bases). CDR1 and CDR2 (germline): MNHEY, SMNVEV (reference sequence). Between the trimmed V and J ends, which lost 8 bases and 1 base, there was a span of 19 bases. The CDR3 extends over 16 amino acids. CDR3 in DNA: TGTGCCAGCGGGATCCTTGGGGTAGCGGGCACAGATACGCAGTATTTT. Protein sequence: CASGILGVAGTDTQYF.

V and J are TRBV4-3 and TRBJ2-3; TRBD2 might be the D (5 bases). V lost 0 bases and J lost 0, with 16 bases in between. Germline V gene lookup returns CDR1 LGHNA and CDR2 YSLEER. This CDR3 is built from 18 residues. CDR3 sequence reads: CASSQDREWRESTDTQYF. The CDR3 bases are TGCGCCAGCAGCCAAGATCGGGAATGGAGAGAAAGCACAGATACGCAGTATTTT.

There are many counts of this clonotype. V gene TRBV7-9 combines with J gene TRBJ1-2, with TRBD1 as a possible D gene (5 bases). This CDR3 is built from 13 residues. The V end lost 2 bases, the J end lost 5 bases, and 9 bases lay between the germline ends. Germline V lookup: CDR1 SEHNR, CDR2 FQNEAQ (reference sequence). The CDR3 nucleotides read TGTGCCAGCAGCTTATCCGGGGGTTATGGCTACACCTTC. Its translation is CASSLSGGYGYTF.

V usage is TRBV2 and J usage is TRBJ2-7; D possibly corresponds to TRBD1 (5 bases). V lost 7 bases and J lost 0, with 10 bases in between. Germline CDR1 and CDR2: SNHLY and FYNNEI. The CDR3 has 13 residues. The CDR3 sequence: CASMGHDSYEQYV. The CDR3 DNA is TGTGCCAGCATGGGGCACGACTCCTACGAGCAGTACGTC.

A few counts support this clonotype. The chain joins TRBV6-6 to TRBJ1-1, with 11 bases matching TRBD1. CDR3 length: 13 amino acids. The V gene's germline CDR1 is MNHNY and CDR2 SVGAGI (reference sequence). V shed 7 bases and J 7 bases; nucleotides not matched to a gene: 5. CDR3 in DNA: TGTGCCAGCATCCTGGGGACAGGGGGTGAAGCTTTCTTT. This translates into CASILGTGGEAFF.

This clonotype was observed a few times. The chain couples TRBV7-9 to TRBJ1-2; no clear D gene. The germline CDR1 and CDR2 sequences are SEHNR and FQNEAQ (reference sequence). Trimming left V 5 bases short and J 5 bases short, with 18 bases between. The CDR3 loop spans 15 amino acids. The chain's CDR3 is CASSPGPTGLYGYTF. DNA for the CDR3: TGTGCCAGCAGCCCAGGTCCCACGGGCTTATATGGCTACACCTTC.

This clonotype appeared a few times. This chain links TRBV20-1 with TRBJ2-1; 8 positions match TRBD2. The CDR3 runs 18 residues. The V gene's germline CDR1 is DFQATT and CDR2 SNEGSKA (reference sequence). Trimming at V came to 4 bases and at J to 5 bases, leaving 19 bases not matched to a gene. The CDR3 reads CSAIGGLAGNLDHNEQFF. CDR3 nucleotide sequence: TGCAGTGCTATAGGGGGGCTAGCGGGTAACCTTGATCACAATGAGCAGTTCTTC.

This clonotype has just a few counts. V gene TRBV7-2 combines with J gene TRBJ2-1; TRBD2 matches at 13 bases. Germline V gene data show CDR1 as SGHTA and CDR2 as FQGNSA. This CDR3 comprises 15 residues. The V and J ends lost 3 bases and 8 bases, in that order; junction bases with no gene match: 4. CDR3 DNA sequence: TGTGCCAGCAGCTTCACTAGCGGGAGGGCCCATGAGCAGTTCTTC. This codes for CASSFTSGRAHEQFF.

The chain links TRBV10-3 to TRBJ2-1; D gene uncertain. The length of the CDR3 is 16 residues. Looked up from germline, CDR1 is ENHRY and CDR2 is SYGVKD. Trimming removed 0 bases at V and 2 bases at J, with 11 bases between. CDR3 sequence: CAISESQFRTYNEQFF. DNA for the CDR3: TGTGCCATCAGTGAGTCGCAATTCCGGACCTACAATGAGCAGTTCTTC.

This clonotype has a handful of counts. The chain carries TRBV11-2 and TRBJ1-6; D might be TRBD1 (5 bases). With 5 bases removed from V and 5 bases from J, the gap between germline ends came to 25 bases. CDR1 and CDR2 from the germline V gene are SGHAT and FQNNGV. The CDR3 has 19 residues. This CDR3 reads CASSQRTIPLSANNSPLHF. DNA for the CDR3: TGTGCCAGCAGCCAGAGGACAATCCCCTTATCGGCCAATAATTCACCCCTCCACTTT. Using reference TRBV11-2 and TRBJ1-6 for the parts outside the CDR3, the full variable domain is EAGVAQSPRYKIIEKRQSVAFWCNPISGHATLYWYQQILGQGPKLLIQFQNNGVVDDSQLPKDRFSAERLKGVDSTLKIQPAKLEDSAVYLCASSQRTIPLSANNSPLHFGNGTRLTVT.

This clonotype occurred a few times. This chain joins TRBV5-4 and TRBJ2-3, with 7 positions matching TRBD1. The CDR3 consists of 15 residues. Germline V gives CDR1 SGHNT, CDR2 YYREEE (reference sequence). J gave up 0 bases and V 4 bases, and 5 bases lay outside the gene matches. CDR3 in amino acids: CASSEGQFSTDTQYF. Written as DNA, the CDR3 is TGTGCCAGCAGCGAGGGACAGTTCAGCACAGATACGCAGTATTTT.

CDR3 coding DNA: TGTGCCAGCAGTTACCTACGACCGCCTCGGGATGGCTACACCTTC. This encodes CASSYLRPPRDGYTF. The chain joins TRBV6-5 to TRBJ1-2; no clear D gene. Germline V gene sequence: CDR1 MNHEY, CDR2 SVGAGI. This CDR3 has 15 residues. V shed 2 bases and J shed 6 bases, with 16 bases lying between them.

V is TRBV29-1 and J is TRBJ2-5, with D unresolved. The length of the CDR3 is 11 residues. CDR1 and CDR2 from the germline V gene are SQVTM and ANQGSEA. V lost 8 bases and J 4 bases, leaving 11 bases between the germline ends. The CDR3 DNA follows: TGCAGCTTAATAATCGGAGAGACCCAGTACTTC. Translated, it gives CSLIIGETQYF.